This T cell receptor beta chain was found in a study of early T cells in non-severe SARS-CoV-2 infection. Study-wide background: Whole-blood bulk RNA, unsorted, was sequenced, and chains were unpaired.

This clonotype has only a few counts. Individual cDNA molecules were tagged with unique molecular identifiers, the study reported. Each CDR3 protein is one row after TCRdb ran MiXCR on the 5' RACE reads. The table lists 60,000 or so distinct CDR3 sequences, roughly an eighth of them singletons. This receptor was identified in an adult who was a healthcare worker with PCR-confirmed SARS-CoV-2 infection or an uninfected control (not recorded which). The sequencing input was whole blood.

Here the CDR3 DNA reads TGTGCCTGGAGCGGGGTATGGGACACCATATATTTT. The encoded protein is CAWSGVWDTIYF. The rearrangement joins TRBV30 to TRBJ1-3; no firm D call. Trimming took off 3 bases at V and 8 bases at J, with 11 bases between the two ends. This CDR3 has 12 residues. Germline-derived CDR1 and CDR2 are GTSNPN and SVGIG (reference sequence).